These T cell receptor beta chains were read from a single sample in a study of blood T cells in healthy people across ages. TCRdb fed the 5' RACE reads into MiXCR, producing one record per CDR3 protein. Seen here are some 1,000,000 distinct CDR3 sequences, 20% to 25% observed once, and the top ten hold 0.65% to 0.95%. The same data also went into a second study, on T cells of mothers and their children.

The sample consisted of blood. The origin of the receptors is a girl aged 2 to 10 in good health. Each CDR3 is given without its conserved first and last residue. The order of the fields is J gene, D gene, clone size, V gene, CDR3 protein. A D gene is named only where the DNA matches it firmly. Clone sizes are given selectively: once, few, many, or a class where the clone is expanded.

J: TRBJ2-1; D: .; size: few; V: TRBV28; CDR3: ASSLLALYNEQF
J: TRBJ1-2; D: .; size: few; V: TRBV7-9; CDR3: ASSLRTEAYGYT
J: TRBJ1-4; D: .; size: few; V: TRBV28; CDR3: ASNSIGAIDEKLF
J: TRBJ2-5; D: TRBD2; size: .; V: TRBV11-2; CDR3: ASRHMGGETQY
J: TRBJ2-7; D: TRBD1; size: few; V: TRBV11-1; CDR3: ASSSKDRVYGEQY
J: TRBJ2-3; D: .; size: .; V: TRBV28; CDR3: ASSSGTLNTDTQY
J: TRBJ2-5; D: TRBD1; size: many; V: TRBV29-1; CDR3: SVPDREETQY
J: TRBJ2-7; D: TRBD2; size: few; V: TRBV14; CDR3: ASSLSGSLNEQY
J: TRBJ1-1; D: .; size: .; V: TRBV6-5; CDR3: ASSYPKTGLGIEAF
J: TRBJ2-7; D: .; size: .; V: TRBV5-1; CDR3: ASSLAQGSYEQY
J: TRBJ2-7; D: .; size: few; V: TRBV2; CDR3: ASRRTTVTYEQY
J: TRBJ2-3; D: .; size: few; V: TRBV7-8; CDR3: ASRSSLTDTQY
J: TRBJ1-5; D: .; size: few; V: TRBV6-5; CDR3: ASSVSHASNQPQH
J: TRBJ1-2; D: .; size: few; V: TRBV5-1; CDR3: ASSTGNYGYT
J: TRBJ2-4; D: .; size: few; V: TRBV2; CDR3: ASGLGDLAKNIQY